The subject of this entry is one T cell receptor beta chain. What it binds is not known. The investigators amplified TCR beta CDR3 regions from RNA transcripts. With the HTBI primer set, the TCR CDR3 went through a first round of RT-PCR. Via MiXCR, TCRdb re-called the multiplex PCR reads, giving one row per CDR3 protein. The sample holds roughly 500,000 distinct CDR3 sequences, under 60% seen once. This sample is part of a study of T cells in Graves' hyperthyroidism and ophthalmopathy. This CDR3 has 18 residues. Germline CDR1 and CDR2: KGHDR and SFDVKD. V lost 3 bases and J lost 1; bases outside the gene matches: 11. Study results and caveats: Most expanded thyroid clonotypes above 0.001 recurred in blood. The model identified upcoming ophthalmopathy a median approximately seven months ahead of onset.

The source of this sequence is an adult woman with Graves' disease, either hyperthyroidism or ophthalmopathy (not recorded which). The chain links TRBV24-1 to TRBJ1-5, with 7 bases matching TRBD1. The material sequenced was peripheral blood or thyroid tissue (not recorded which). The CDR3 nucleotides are TGTGCCACCAGTGATGGAATACAGGGGCGTAAGAGCAATCAGCCCCAGCATTTT. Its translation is CATSDGIQGRKSNQPQHF.